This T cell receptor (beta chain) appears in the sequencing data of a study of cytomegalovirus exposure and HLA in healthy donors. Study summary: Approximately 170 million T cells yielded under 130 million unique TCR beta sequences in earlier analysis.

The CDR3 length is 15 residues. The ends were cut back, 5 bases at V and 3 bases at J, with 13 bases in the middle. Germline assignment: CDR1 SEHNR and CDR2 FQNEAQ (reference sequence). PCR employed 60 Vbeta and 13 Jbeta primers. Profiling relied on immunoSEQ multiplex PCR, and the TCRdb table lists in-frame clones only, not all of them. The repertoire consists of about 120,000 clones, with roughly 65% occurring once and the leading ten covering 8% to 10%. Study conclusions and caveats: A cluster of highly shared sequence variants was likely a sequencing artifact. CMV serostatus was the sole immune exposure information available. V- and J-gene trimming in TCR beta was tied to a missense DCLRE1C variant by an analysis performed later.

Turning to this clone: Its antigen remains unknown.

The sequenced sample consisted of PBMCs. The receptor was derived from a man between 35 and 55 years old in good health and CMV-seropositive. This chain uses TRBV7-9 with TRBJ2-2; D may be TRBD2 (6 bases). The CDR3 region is CASSRGWEDTGELFF. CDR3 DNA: TGTGCCAGCAGCCGTGGCTGGGAGGACACCGGGGAGCTGTTTTTT.